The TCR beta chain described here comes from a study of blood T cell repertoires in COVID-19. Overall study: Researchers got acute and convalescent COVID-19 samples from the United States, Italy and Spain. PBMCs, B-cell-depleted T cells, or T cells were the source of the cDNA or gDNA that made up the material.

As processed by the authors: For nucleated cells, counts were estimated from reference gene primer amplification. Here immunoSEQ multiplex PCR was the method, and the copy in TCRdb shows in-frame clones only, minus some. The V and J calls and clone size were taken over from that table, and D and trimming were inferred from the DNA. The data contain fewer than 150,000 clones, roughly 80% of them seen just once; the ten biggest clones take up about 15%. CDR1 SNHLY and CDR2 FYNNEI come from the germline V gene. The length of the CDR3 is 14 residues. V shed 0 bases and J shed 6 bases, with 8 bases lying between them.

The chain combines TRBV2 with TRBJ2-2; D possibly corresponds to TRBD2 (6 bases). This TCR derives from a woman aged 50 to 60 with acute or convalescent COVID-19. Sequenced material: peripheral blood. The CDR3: CASSEARRAGELFF. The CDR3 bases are TGTGCCAGCAGTGAAGCTCGGAGGGCCGGGGAGCTGTTTTTT.